The 9 T cell receptor beta chains listed next were all sequenced from one sample in a study of CD8 T cells in ankylosing spondylitis. MiXCR, applied by TCRdb to the 5' RACE reads, yields one record per CDR3 protein. The table has about 250,000 distinct CDR3 sequences, 8% to 10% seen once. The source material was blood, either unsorted or a sorted T cell fraction (not recorded which). These receptors were taken from a female donor with ankylosing spondylitis or in good health (not recorded which).

This clonotype was counted many times. The V gene is TRBV5-1, the J gene TRBJ2-7, with 7 bases identical to TRBD1. V lost 3 bases to trimming and J lost 5 bases; unmatched junction nucleotides: 8. CDR1 is SGHRS and CDR2 is YFSETQ in the germline V gene. The length of the CDR3 is 14 residues. The CDR3 here is CASSYGQALDEQYF. CDR3 bases: TGCGCCAGCAGCTACGGACAGGCTCTGGACGAGCAGTACTTC. Full variable domain (rest looked up from reference TRBV5-1 and TRBJ2-7): KAGVTQTPRYLIKTRGQQVTLSCSPISGHRSVSWYQQTPGQGLQFLFEYFSETQRNKGNFPGRFSGRQFSNSRSEMNVSTLELGDSALYLCASSYGQALDEQYFGPGTRLTVT.

Ten or more counts support this clonotype. The CDR3 protein is CASRKEGALGETQYF. In DNA form, the CDR3 reads TGTGCCAGCAGGAAGGAGGGGGCGCTTGGGGAGACCCAGTACTTC. This chain links TRBV4-2 with TRBJ2-5; D may be TRBD1 (7 bases). Germline CDR1 LGHNA, CDR2 YNFKEQ. Trimming left V 6 bases short and J 5 bases short, with 19 bases between. This CDR3 is built from 15 residues.

This clonotype was counted ten times or more. This chain uses TRBV15 with TRBJ2-3; D may be TRBD1 or TRBD2 (5 bases each). The V end lost 2 bases, the J end lost 10 bases, and 10 bases lay between the germline ends. CDR3 size: 12 residues. Germline V CDR1 and CDR2: LNHNV, YYDKDF (reference sequence). CDR3 sequence (DNA): TGTGCCACCAGCAGACTACGGGGCGCGCAGTATTTT. It yields the protein CATSRLRGAQYF.

At least ten counts were recorded for this clonotype. This rearrangement joins TRBV28 to TRBJ2-1, with TRBD2 identical over 14 bases. This CDR3 comprises 18 residues. Trimming removed 4 bases from V and 8 bases from J; junction bases left unmatched: 13. Germline CDR1 and CDR2: MDHEN and SYDVKM. CDR3 amino acids: CASSSGLAGGSGRDEQFF. CDR3 sequence (DNA): TGTGCCAGCAGTTCCGGACTAGCGGGGGGCTCCGGTCGGGATGAGCAGTTCTTC.

The sample holds many counts of this clonotype. The chain combines TRBV12-3 or TRBV12-4 with TRBJ2-5; D remains unclear. V lost 3 bases and J 5 bases, leaving 10 bases between the germline ends. The CDR3 spans 13 residues. CDR3 amino acids: CASSFQRGETQYF. CDR3 nucleotides: TGTGCCAGCAGTTTCCAGCGTGGGGAGACCCAGTACTTC.

There are many counts of this clonotype. The chain employs TRBV7-8 and TRBJ2-1, with D perhaps matching TRBD2 (6 bases). The CDR3 totals 12 residues. The germline V and J ends were trimmed by 2 bases and 10 bases, with 9 bases remaining between them. CDR1 and CDR2 (germline): SGHVS, FQNEAQ. The CDR3 is CASSLQAGEQFF. The CDR3 DNA sequence: TGTGCCAGCAGCTTACAGGCGGGGGAGCAGTTCTTC.

This clonotype was counted at least ten times. This chain links TRBV25-1 with TRBJ2-5, with D hard to call. CDR1 and CDR2 from the germline V gene are MGHDK and SYGVNS. The ends were cut back, 3 bases at V and 2 bases at J, with 7 bases in the middle. This CDR3 comprises 13 residues. CDR3 nucleotide sequence: TGTGCCAGCAGTGAGGCAGCTCAAGAGACCCAGTACTTC. Translated: CASSEAAQETQYF.

This clonotype was found many times. The chain joins TRBV11-2 to TRBJ2-4; D possibly corresponds to TRBD1 (5 bases). CDR1 is SGHAT and CDR2 is FQNNGV in the germline V gene. Between the trimmed V and J ends, which lost 5 bases and 7 bases, there was a span of 15 bases. There are 14 residues in the CDR3. CDR3: CASSLDAKGNIQYF. CDR3 nucleotide sequence: TGTGCCAGCAGCCTCGACGCAAAGGGGAACATTCAGTACTTC. Full variable domain (rest looked up from reference TRBV11-2 and TRBJ2-4): EAGVAQSPRYKIIEKRQSVAFWCNPISGHATLYWYQQILGQGPKLLIQFQNNGVVDDSQLPKDRFSAERLKGVDSTLKIQPAKLEDSAVYLCASSLDAKGNIQYFGAGTRLSVL.

Many counts were recorded for this clonotype. V usage is TRBV29-1 and J usage is TRBJ1-4; 7 bases agree with TRBD1. The CDR3 covers 11 residues. Germline CDR1 reads SQVTM; CDR2 reads ANQGSEA. V was clipped by 3 bases and J by 10 bases; unmatched bases: 2. The DNA of the CDR3 is TGCAGCGTTGACACAGGGGCAAAACTGTTTTTT. Amino acids: CSVDTGAKLFF.